This note documents a single TCR beta chain sequence. The data are from a study of blood T cell repertoires in COVID-19. Study overall: Samples came from the United States, Italy and Spain, spanning acute and convalescent COVID-19. PBMCs, B-cell-depleted T cells, or T cells were the source of the cDNA or gDNA that made up the material.

The authors' processing: Reference gene primer amplification gave nucleated cell count estimates. The protocol was immunoSEQ multiplex PCR, while the TCRdb copy is restricted to in-frame clones and leaves out a portion. That table furnishes V, J and clone size, whereas the DNA furnished D and trimming. The repertoire consists of about 49,000 clones, with about 89% occurring once and the leading ten covering around 2.2%. This CDR3 comprises 14 residues. V lost 4 bases and J lost 0, with 7 bases in between. Germline CDR1 MDHEN, CDR2 SYDVKM. Seattle cases were enrolled at active infection and followed longitudinally.

The sequence was collected from a woman of 80 years or more with COVID-19, enrolled during active disease. Material: peripheral blood. The rearrangement joins TRBV28 to TRBJ1-5; D might be TRBD1 (6 bases). Here the CDR3 DNA reads TGTGCCAGCAGTTCAGGGGTTAGCAATCAGCCCCAGCATTTT. This codes for CASSSGVSNQPQHF.